Sequencing of this T cell receptor beta chain was carried out in a study of blood T cell repertoires in COVID-19. Turning to the study itself: The analysed material was cDNA or gDNA that came from T cells, B-cell-depleted T cells, or PBMCs.

Here immunoSEQ multiplex PCR was the method, and the copy in TCRdb shows in-frame clones only, minus some. The table has 250,000 or so clones, roughly nine tenths seen once. Germline V CDR1 and CDR2: SGDLS, YYNGEE. The CDR3 extends over 16 amino acids. Trimming pared 4 bases from V and 6 bases from J, leaving 22 bases between. The clonotype was recovered from a middle-aged woman who had recovered from COVID-19. Material: peripheral blood. The V call is TRBV9, the J call TRBJ1-2, with D possibly matching TRBD1 (5 bases). The CDR3 protein is CASSPYDSPPSNGYTF. For the CDR3, the DNA is TGTGCCAGCAGCCCTTACGACAGCCCTCCTTCGAATGGCTACACCTTC. Full variable domain (remainder filled in from reference TRBV9 and TRBJ1-2): DSGVTQTPKHLITATGQRVTLRCSPRSGDLSVYWYQQSLDQGLQFLIQYYNGEERAKGNILERFSAQQFPDLHSELNLSSLELGDSALYFCASSPYDSPPSNGYTFGSGTRLTVV.